Shown below are 24 T cell receptor beta chains from a single sample sequenced in a study of blood T cell repertoires in COVID-19 (TCRdb year 2020). Receptor amplification or capture employed the immunoSEQ multiplex PCR assay. This is the immuneACCESS table as TCRdb keeps it, with only in-frame sequences that have V and J called. A part of the clones is gone; compared with another copy, unresolved V genes explain less than half, and the rest is unexplained. The sample table records under 350,000 clones; around 89% of these occur just once. The top ten hold roughly 5% of the sample. The sample taken for sequencing was peripheral blood. These receptors were taken from a middle-aged man with acute or convalescent COVID-19.

The chain has TRBV9 and TRBJ2-4; 8 bases map to TRBD2. The CDR3 contains 14 residues. Germline CDR1 SGDLS, CDR2 YYNGEE. Trimming took 4 bases from V and 8 from J; bases not matched to a gene: 8. This chain's CDR3 is CASSTSGTRDIQYF. As DNA, the CDR3 is TGTGCCAGCAGCACTAGCGGTACTAGAGACATTCAGTACTTC.

The chain carries TRBV7-8 and TRBJ1-1, with a possible D match to TRBD1 (5 bases). The CDR3 totals 14 residues. Germline V gene lookup returns CDR1 SGHVS and CDR2 FQNEAQ. V dropped 1 base and J dropped 7 bases, with 13 bases sitting between them. CDR3 sequence reads: CASSLEGLPGEAFF. In nucleotides, the CDR3 is TGTGCCAGCAGCTTAGAGGGGTTACCGGGTGAAGCTTTCTTT.

The chain employs TRBV27 and TRBJ1-6, with 8 bases matching TRBD1. Germline V gives CDR1 MNHEY, CDR2 SMNVEV (reference sequence). The CDR3 totals 17 residues. Trimming removed 5 bases from V and 7 bases from J; junction bases left unmatched: 13. The CDR3 here is CASSLWPRTGTNSPLHF. DNA of the CDR3: TGTGCCAGCAGTCTTTGGCCTCGGACAGGGACGAATTCACCCCTCCACTTT.

V gene TRBV5-6 combines with J gene TRBJ2-7; unclear D gene. The CDR3 extends over 14 amino acids. V dropped 3 bases and J dropped 3 bases, with 13 bases sitting between them. Germline CDR1 SGHDT, CDR2 YYEEEE. This CDR3 reads CASSSTETLYEQYF. CDR3 coding DNA: TGTGCCAGCAGCTCAACCGAGACACTCTACGAGCAGTACTTC. Based on the CDR3 plus reference TRBV5-6 and TRBJ2-7, the full variable domain is DAGVTQSPTHLIKTRGQQVTLRCSPKSGHDTVSWYQQALGQGPQFIFQYYEEEERQRGNFPDRFSGHQFPNYSSELNVNALLLGDSALYLCASSSTETLYEQYFGPGTRLTVT.

The chain recombines TRBV7-2 with TRBJ2-7; possible D gene TRBD1, 6 bases. This CDR3 has 14 residues. CDR1 SGHTA and CDR2 FQGNSA come from the germline V gene. V was cut by 3 bases and J by 6 bases, with 15 bases left in between. CDR3 residues: CASSFGGAMREQYF. CDR3 coding DNA: TGTGCCAGCAGCTTTGGGGGCGCGATGCGCGAGCAGTACTTC.

Of note for this clone: A read error may produce the germline difference seen at one junction end. The rearrangement links TRBV11-2 to TRBJ1-3; D gene ambiguous. The length of the CDR3 is 13 residues. Germline V gene data show CDR1 as SGHAT and CDR2 as FQNNGV. CDR3 bases: TGTGCCAGCACCTTAAGGCACGGGGACACCATATATTTT. Protein sequence: CASTLRHGDTIYF.

The sample holds one count of this clone. The rearrangement links TRBV19 to TRBJ1-6; 7 bases are a match to TRBD1. From germline, CDR1 is LNHDA and CDR2 SQIVND (reference sequence). The CDR3 consists of 16 residues. The J segment lost 7 bases and the V segment lost 5 bases, leaving 11 bases of the junction unmatched. The CDR3 coding sequence is TGTGCCAGTAGTTCCTCGGGACAGCCGACAAATTCACCCCTCCACTTT. Residues: CASSSSGQPTNSPLHF.

V usage is TRBV7-2 and J usage is TRBJ1-4; D unclear. Germline V CDR1 and CDR2: SGHTA, FQGNSA. V gave up 8 bases and J gave up 0 bases, with 7 bases separating them. The CDR3 covers 13 residues. CDR3: CASQRATNEKLFF. In DNA, the CDR3 is TGTGCCAGCCAGCGGGCAACTAATGAAAAACTGTTTTTT. The variable domain in full, with the rest retrieved from reference TRBV7-2 and TRBJ1-4, is GAGVSQSPSNKVTEKGKDVELRCDPISGHTALYWYRQSLGQGLEFLIYFQGNSAPDKSGLPSDRFSAERTGGSVSTLTIQRTQQEDSAVYLCASQRATNEKLFFGSGTQLSVL.

The CDR3 protein is CASSEGHGASVRGYTF. CDR3 DNA sequence: TGTGCCAGCAGCGAAGGACATGGGGCGTCAGTACGTGGCTACACCTTC. The chain has TRBV9 and TRBJ1-2, with D maybe TRBD1 (5 bases). This CDR3 is built from 16 residues. V lost 3 bases and J lost 7, with 22 bases in between. CDR1 and CDR2 (germline): SGDLS, YYNGEE.

The chain uses TRBV28 and TRBJ1-4; D call uncertain. CDR1 and CDR2 from the germline V gene are MDHEN and SYDVKM. The CDR3 covers 14 residues. V dropped 2 bases and J dropped 5 bases, with 9 bases sitting between them. The CDR3 DNA reads as TGTGCCAGCAGTTTAAACGGGGAGAATGAAAAACTGTTTTTT. Its translation: CASSLNGENEKLFF.

The chain has TRBV5-1 and TRBJ2-7, with 7 nucleotides matching TRBD2. In germline, CDR1 is SGHRS, CDR2 YFSETQ. The CDR3 length is 14 residues. The V and J ends lost 5 bases and 4 bases, in that order; junction bases with no gene match: 9. CDR3 sequence (DNA): TGCGCCAGCAGTGGGTCTAGCGGAGATTACGAGCAGTACTTC. This gives the protein CASSGSSGDYEQYF.

V is TRBV12-3 or TRBV12-4 and J is TRBJ1-5; TRBD1 agrees at 7 bases. The junction had 5 bases not matched to a gene; V was cut back by 6 bases and J by 6 bases. This CDR3 region has 13 residues. The CDR3 region is CASSQTGFQPQHF. Here the CDR3 DNA reads TGTGCCAGCAGCCAGACAGGGTTTCAGCCCCAGCATTTT.

This clone was recorded a few times. This sequence joins TRBV3-1 (or the pseudogene TRBV3-2) and TRBJ2-3; 10 bases agree with TRBD2. The germline gives CDR1 LGHDT, CDR2 YNNKEL (reference sequence). V shed 3 bases and J 7 bases; nucleotides not matched to a gene: 7. The CDR3 is 15 amino acids. This chain's CDR3 is CASSQKRGGGYTQYF. The CDR3 DNA is TGTGCCAGCAGCCAGAAGCGGGGGGGAGGGTATACGCAGTATTTT.

The V and J genes are TRBV7-2 and TRBJ2-7; 7 bases align to TRBD2. CDR3 length equals 15 residues. Trimming took 4 bases from V and 0 from J; bases not matched to a gene: 6. Per the germline V gene, CDR1 is SGHTA and CDR2 is FQGNSA. This CDR3 is CASSSSGLSSYEQYF. The CDR3 nucleotides are TGTGCCAGCAGCTCTAGCGGACTGAGCTCCTACGAGCAGTACTTC.

The sample holds a few counts of this clone. The rearrangement links TRBV5-1 to TRBJ2-1; 10 bases are a match to TRBD2. J gave up 4 bases and V 4 bases, and 8 bases lay outside the gene matches. There are 16 residues in the CDR3. The germline CDR1 and CDR2 sequences are SGHRS and YFSETQ. The CDR3 region is CASSLQSGGAYNEQFF. The CDR3 coding sequence is TGCGCCAGCAGCCTTCAAAGCGGGGGGGCTTACAATGAGCAGTTCTTC.

The chain couples TRBV5-4 to TRBJ2-1, with 9 bases fitting TRBD2. J gave up 14 bases and V 4 bases, and 10 bases lay outside the gene matches. Germline V gene sequence: CDR1 SGHNT, CDR2 YYREEE (reference sequence). The CDR3 sequence is 13 residues long. Here the CDR3 reads CASSASWSGGKFF. DNA of the CDR3: TGTGCCAGCAGCGCCTCTTGGAGCGGGGGGAAGTTCTTC. The full variable domain, its missing parts supplied by reference TRBV5-4 and TRBJ2-1, is ETGVTQSPTHLIKTRGQQVTLRCSSQSGHNTVSWYQQALGQGPQFIFQYYREEENGRGNFPPRFSGLQFPNYSSELNVNALELDDSALYLCASSASWSGGKFFGPGTRLTVL.

This chain connects TRBV7-9 to TRBJ1-1; D ambiguous. Deletions cut 5 bases from V and 7 bases from J, with 14 bases between. Germline CDR1 is SEHNR and CDR2 is FQNEAQ (reference sequence). The CDR3 extends over 13 amino acids. As DNA, the CDR3 is TGTGCCAGCAGCCAATATCAAGCCGATGAAGCTTTCTTT. Its translation is CASSQYQADEAFF. The whole variable domain, remainder taken from reference TRBV7-9 and TRBJ1-1, is DTGVSQNPRHKITKRGQNVTFRCDPISEHNRLYWYRQTLGQGPEFLTYFQNEAQLEKSRLLSDRFSAERPKGSFSTLEIQRTEQGDSAMYLCASSQYQADEAFFGQGTRLTVV.

The gene calls are TRBV30 and TRBJ1-5; D call uncertain. Germline CDR1 is GTSNPN and CDR2 is SVGIG (reference sequence). The V and J ends lost 2 bases and 4 bases respectively, with 9 bases between them. There are 13 residues in the CDR3. The CDR3 DNA reads TGTGCCTGGAGTCAGGCCGTTAATCAGCCCCAGCATTTT. Protein sequence: CAWSQAVNQPQHF.

This clone was seen a handful of times. V and J are TRBV7-2 and TRBJ1-1; possibly TRBD1 for D (6 bases). The germline CDR1 and CDR2 sequences are SGHTA and FQGNSA. V was shortened by 1 base and J by 1 base, with 19 bases between the two germline ends. The CDR3 sequence is 18 residues long. DNA of the CDR3: TGTGCCAGCAGCTTAGGCTCCCGGGGGGCGCGGAGGAACACTGAAGCTTTCTTT. Translation: CASSLGSRGARRNTEAFF.

A few counts support this clone. The chain has TRBV19 and TRBJ2-7, with 8 bases aligning to TRBD1. There are 14 residues in the CDR3. Germline lookup yields CDR1 LNHDA and CDR2 SQIVND (reference sequence). J gave up 3 bases and V 6 bases, and 7 bases lay outside the gene matches. Here the CDR3 reads CASSPRTGYYEQYF. CDR3 bases: TGTGCCAGTAGCCCACGGACAGGGTACTACGAGCAGTACTTC.

V gene TRBV7-8 combines with J gene TRBJ1-6; 8 bases are a match to TRBD1. V was clipped by 4 bases and J by 7 bases; unmatched bases: 9. CDR1 and CDR2 (germline): SGHVS, FQNEAQ. The CDR3 sequence is 16 residues long. This CDR3 is CASSSNQGAGNSPLHF. In DNA, the CDR3 is TGTGCCAGCAGCTCGAACCAGGGGGCAGGGAATTCACCCCTCCACTTT.

This sequence joins TRBV24-1 and TRBJ1-2, with D maybe TRBD1 (5 bases). V lost 4 bases to trimming and J lost 6 bases, with 8 bases between them. The CDR3 is 12 residues long. Germline values: CDR1 KGHDR, CDR2 SFDVKD. The chain's CDR3 is CATSETADGYTF. The CDR3 bases are TGTGCCACCAGTGAGACAGCTGATGGCTACACCTTC.

The chain employs TRBV5-4 and TRBJ2-2; TRBD1 aligns across 10 bases. Trimming cost V 3 bases and J 7 bases; bases outside gene matches: 9. Germline CDR1 SGHNT, CDR2 YYREEE (reference sequence). The CDR3 runs 16 residues. CDR3 amino acids: CASSSPGTGDFGELFF. The CDR3 DNA is TGTGCCAGCAGCTCCCCCGGGACAGGGGACTTCGGGGAGCTGTTTTTT.

This sequence joins TRBV3-1 (or the pseudogene TRBV3-2) and TRBJ1-4; unclear D gene. V dropped 2 bases and J dropped 7 bases, with 11 bases sitting between them. Germline-derived CDR1 and CDR2 are LGHDT and YNNKEL (reference sequence). The CDR3 covers 14 residues. CDR3 protein: CASSQPGRSEKLFF. The CDR3 nucleotides read TGTGCCAGCAGCCAACCGGGAAGGAGTGAAAAACTGTTTTTT.